The clone carrying this TCR beta chain was recorded many times. Its antigen is not identified. This sample is part of a study of regulatory T cells in long-lasting Graves disease. Study-wide results and limits: Accuracy might have suffered from few samples.

Time point meaning: newly diagnosed GD, antithyroid drugs for less than 3 months. The authors made the TCR library using RNA they extracted from PBMCs. From an endocrinology department in Xi'an, China, came the patients. The V gene's germline CDR1 is SNHLY and CDR2 FYNNEI. The V segment lost 8 bases and the J segment 2 bases; nucleotides outside the gene matches: 8. The CDR3 covers 15 residues. Building the TCR beta libraries relied on iRepertoire HTBI primers, and CDR3 regions underwent Arm-PCR. Using its own MiXCR run on the multiplex PCR reads, TCRdb lists one record per CDR3 protein. The sample holds fewer than 350,000 distinct CDR3 sequences, about 20% seen once.

The V call is TRBV2, the J call TRBJ2-3; 9 bases fit TRBD1. This TCR was recovered from a female donor with Graves disease. The source material was peripheral blood mononuclear cells (PBMCs), sampled at new diagnosis, from a patient treated with antithyroid drugs. The CDR3 sequence is CASEGTGRTTDTQYF. CDR3 nucleotide sequence: TGTGCCAGCGAGGGGACAGGGAGGACCACAGATACGCAGTATTTT.